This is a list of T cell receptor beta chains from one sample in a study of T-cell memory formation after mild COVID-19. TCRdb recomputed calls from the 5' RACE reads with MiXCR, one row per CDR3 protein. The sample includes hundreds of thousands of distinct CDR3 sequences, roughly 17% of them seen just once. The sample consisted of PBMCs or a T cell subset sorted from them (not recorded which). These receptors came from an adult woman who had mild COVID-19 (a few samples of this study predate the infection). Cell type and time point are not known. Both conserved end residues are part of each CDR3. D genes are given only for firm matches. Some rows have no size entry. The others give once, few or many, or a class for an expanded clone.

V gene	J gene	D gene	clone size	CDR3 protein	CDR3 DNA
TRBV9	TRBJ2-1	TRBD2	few	CASSPGLAGADEQFF	TGTGCCAGCAGCCCCGGACTAGCGGGAGCCGATGAGCAGTTCTTC
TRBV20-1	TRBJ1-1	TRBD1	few	CSVHAGTAEGNTEAFF	TGCAGTGTCCACGCCGGGACAGCCGAGGGGAACACTGAAGCTTTCTTT
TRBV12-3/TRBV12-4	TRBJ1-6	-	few	CASSFDRRYNSPLHF	TGTGCCAGCAGTTTCGACAGGAGGTATAATTCACCCCTCCACTTT
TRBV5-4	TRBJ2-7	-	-	CASSLPHRDEQYF	TGTGCCAGCAGCTTGCCCCACAGGGACGAGCAGTACTTC
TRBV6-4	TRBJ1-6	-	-	CASESSYNSPLHF	TGTGCCAGCGAAAGCTCCTATAATTCACCCCTCCACTTT
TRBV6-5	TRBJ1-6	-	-	CASSYSRSAPLHF	TGTGCCAGCAGTTACTCGCGGAGCGCACCCCTCCACTTT
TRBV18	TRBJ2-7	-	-	CASSPLPGRAGSVEQYF	TGTGCCAGCTCACCACTACCCGGTCGAGCTGGGTCTGTGGAGCAGTACTTC
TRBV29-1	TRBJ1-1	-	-	CSPSYTEAFF	TGCAGCCCTTCCTACACTGAAGCTTTCTTT
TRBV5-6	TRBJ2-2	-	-	CASSSPGGGDTGELFF	TGTGCCAGCAGCTCCCCCGGAGGGGGGGACACCGGGGAGCTGTTTTTT
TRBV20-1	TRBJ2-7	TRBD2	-	CSARDDSGSSYEQYF	TGCAGTGCTAGAGATGATAGCGGGAGCTCCTACGAGCAGTACTTC
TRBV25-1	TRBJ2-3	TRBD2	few	CASSEVAGVADTQYF	TGTGCCAGCAGTGAAGTGGCGGGAGTCGCAGATACGCAGTATTTT
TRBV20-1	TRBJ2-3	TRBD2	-	CSASSGGGPTDTQYF	TGCAGTGCTTCCAGCGGGGGAGGCCCCACAGATACGCAGTATTTT
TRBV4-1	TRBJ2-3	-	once	CASSQDQARIREDTQYF	TGCGCCAGCAGCCAAGATCAGGCCAGGATCAGGGAGGATACGCAGTATTTT
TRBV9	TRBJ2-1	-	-	CASSVEGLSYNEQFF	TGTGCCAGCAGCGTAGAGGGACTGAGTTACAATGAGCAGTTCTTC
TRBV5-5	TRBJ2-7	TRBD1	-	CASDGQGTYEQYF	TGTGCCAGCGACGGACAGGGAACCTACGAGCAGTACTTC
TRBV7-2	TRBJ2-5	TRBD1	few	CASRYRGLETQYF	TGTGCCAGCCGCTACAGGGGGCTAGAGACCCAGTACTTC
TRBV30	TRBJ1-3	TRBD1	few	CAWSPPNPTRHNRDSSGNTIYF	TGTGCCTGGAGCCCACCGAACCCAACGAGGCATAACAGGGACAGCTCTGGAAACACCATATATTTT
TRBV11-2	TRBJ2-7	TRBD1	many	CASSLQGATYEQYF	TGTGCCAGCAGCCTTCAGGGGGCGACGTACGAGCAGTACTTC
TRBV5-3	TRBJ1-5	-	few	CARSLDSVGGLGNQPQHF	TGTGCCAGAAGCTTGGATTCGGTCGGAGGTCTGGGCAATCAGCCCCAGCATTTT
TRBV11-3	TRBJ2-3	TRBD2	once	CASSYGLAGSFTDTQYF	TGTGCCAGCAGCTATGGACTAGCGGGATCTTTCACAGATACGCAGTATTTT
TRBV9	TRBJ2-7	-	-	CASSVRQGGAPYEQYF	TGTGCCAGCAGCGTACGACAAGGCGGGGCCCCCTACGAGCAGTACTTC
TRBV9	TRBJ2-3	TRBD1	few	CASGGQGVSTDTQYF	TGTGCCAGCGGGGGACAGGGGGTAAGCACAGATACGCAGTATTTT
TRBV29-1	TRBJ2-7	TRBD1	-	CSGGQGSYEQYF	TGCAGCGGGGGACAGGGCTCCTACGAGCAGTACTTC
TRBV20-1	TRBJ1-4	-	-	CSARAVPTKREKLFF	TGCAGTGCTAGAGCTGTACCCACCAAGCGGGAAAAACTGTTTTTT
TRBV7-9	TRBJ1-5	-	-	CASSARSGADNQPQHF	TGTGCCAGCAGCGCCCGATCGGGAGCGGACAATCAGCCCCAGCATTTT
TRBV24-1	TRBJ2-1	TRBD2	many	CATSDFMTGTSGKYEQFF	TGTGCCACCAGTGATTTCATGACCGGGACTAGCGGGAAGTATGAGCAGTTCTTC
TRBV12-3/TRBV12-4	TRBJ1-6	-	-	CASRSQGTMSPLHF	TGTGCCAGCAGGAGTCAGGGGACGATGTCACCCCTCCACTTT